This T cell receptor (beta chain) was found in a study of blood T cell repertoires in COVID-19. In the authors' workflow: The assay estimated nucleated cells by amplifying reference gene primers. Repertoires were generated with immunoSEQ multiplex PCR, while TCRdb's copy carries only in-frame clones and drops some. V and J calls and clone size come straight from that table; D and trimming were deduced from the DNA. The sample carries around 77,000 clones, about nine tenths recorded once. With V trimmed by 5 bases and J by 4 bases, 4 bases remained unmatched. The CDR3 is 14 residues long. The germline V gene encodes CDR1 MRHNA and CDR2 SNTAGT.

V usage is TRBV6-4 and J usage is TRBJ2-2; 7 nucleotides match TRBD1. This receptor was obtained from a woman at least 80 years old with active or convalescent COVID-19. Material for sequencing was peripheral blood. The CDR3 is CASSTTGSTGELFF. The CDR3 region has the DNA TGTGCCAGCAGTACGACAGGGAGCACCGGGGAGCTGTTTTTT.